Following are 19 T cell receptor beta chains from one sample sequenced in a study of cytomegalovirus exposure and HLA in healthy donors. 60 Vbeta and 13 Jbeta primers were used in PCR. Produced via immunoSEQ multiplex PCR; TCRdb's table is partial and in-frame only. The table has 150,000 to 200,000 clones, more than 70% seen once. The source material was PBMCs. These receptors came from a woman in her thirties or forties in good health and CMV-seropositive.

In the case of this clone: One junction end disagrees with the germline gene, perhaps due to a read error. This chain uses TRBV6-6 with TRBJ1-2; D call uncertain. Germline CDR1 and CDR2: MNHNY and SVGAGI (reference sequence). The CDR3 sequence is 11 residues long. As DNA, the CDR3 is TGTGCCAGCAGTTCCCCTAGTGGCCACACCTTC. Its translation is CASSSPSGHTF.

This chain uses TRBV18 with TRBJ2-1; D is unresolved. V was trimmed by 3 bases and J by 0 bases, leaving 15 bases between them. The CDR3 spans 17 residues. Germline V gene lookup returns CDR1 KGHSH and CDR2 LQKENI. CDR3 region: CASSPPPYQSSYNEQFF. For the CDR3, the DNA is TGTGCCAGCTCACCCCCCCCCTACCAAAGCTCCTACAATGAGCAGTTCTTC.

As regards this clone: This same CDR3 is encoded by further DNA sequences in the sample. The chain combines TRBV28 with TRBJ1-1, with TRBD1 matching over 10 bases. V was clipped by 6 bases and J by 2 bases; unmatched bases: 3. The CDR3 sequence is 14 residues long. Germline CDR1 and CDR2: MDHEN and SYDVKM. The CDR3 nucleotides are TGTGCCAGCAGCCGACAGGGGGCCAACACTGAAGCTTTCTTT. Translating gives CASSRQGANTEAFF. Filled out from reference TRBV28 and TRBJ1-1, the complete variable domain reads DVKVTQSSRYLVKRTGEKVFLECVQDMDHENMFWYRQDPGLGLRLIYFSYDVKMKEKGDIPEGYSVSREKKERFSLILESASTNQTSMYLCASSRQGANTEAFFGQGTRLTVV.

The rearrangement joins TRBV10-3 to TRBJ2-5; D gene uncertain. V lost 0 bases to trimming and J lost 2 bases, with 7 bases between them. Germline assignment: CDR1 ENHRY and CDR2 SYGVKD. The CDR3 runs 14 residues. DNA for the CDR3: TGTGCCATCAGTGAGTCGTTACAGCAAGAGACCCAGTACTTC. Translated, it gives CAISESLQQETQYF.

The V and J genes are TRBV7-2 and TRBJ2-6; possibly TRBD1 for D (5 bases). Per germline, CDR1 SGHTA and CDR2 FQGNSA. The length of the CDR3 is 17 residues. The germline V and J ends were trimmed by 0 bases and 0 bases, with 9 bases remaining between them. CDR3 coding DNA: TGTGCCAGCAGCTTAGCCGGACACAGCTCTGGGGCCAACGTCCTGACTTTC. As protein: CASSLAGHSSGANVLTF.

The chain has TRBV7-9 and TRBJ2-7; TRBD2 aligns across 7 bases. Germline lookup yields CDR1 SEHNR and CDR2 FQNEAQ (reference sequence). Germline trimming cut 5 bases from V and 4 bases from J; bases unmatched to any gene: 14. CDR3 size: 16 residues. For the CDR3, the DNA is TGTGCCAGCAGCCAGCTCTCGACGGGCGGGAGTTACGAGCAGTACTTC. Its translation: CASSQLSTGGSYEQYF.

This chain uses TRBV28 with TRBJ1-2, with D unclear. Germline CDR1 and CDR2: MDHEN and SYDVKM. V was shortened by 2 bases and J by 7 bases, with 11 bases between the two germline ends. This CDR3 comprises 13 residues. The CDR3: CASSLTGLGGYTF. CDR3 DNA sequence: TGTGCCAGCAGTTTAACGGGGTTGGGTGGCTACACCTTC.

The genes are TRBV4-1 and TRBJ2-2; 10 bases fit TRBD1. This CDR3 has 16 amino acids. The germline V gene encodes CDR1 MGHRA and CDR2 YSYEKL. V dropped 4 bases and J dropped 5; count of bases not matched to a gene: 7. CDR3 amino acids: CASSPGQGRITGELFF. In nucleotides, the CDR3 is TGCGCCAGCAGCCCGGGACAGGGGAGGATAACCGGGGAGCTGTTTTTT.

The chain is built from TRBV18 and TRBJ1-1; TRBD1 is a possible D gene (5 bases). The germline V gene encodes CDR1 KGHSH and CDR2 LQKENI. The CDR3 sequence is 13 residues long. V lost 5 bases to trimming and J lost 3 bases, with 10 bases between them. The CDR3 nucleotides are TGTGCCAGCTCAGCTGACAGCTACACTGAAGCTTTCTTT. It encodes CASSADSYTEAFF.

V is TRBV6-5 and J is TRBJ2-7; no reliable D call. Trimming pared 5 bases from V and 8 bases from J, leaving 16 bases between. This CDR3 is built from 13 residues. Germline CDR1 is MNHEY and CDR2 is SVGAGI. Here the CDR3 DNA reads TGTGCCAGCAGTGAGCCCCTCCTAGAAAAGCAGTACTTC. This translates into CASSEPLLEKQYF.

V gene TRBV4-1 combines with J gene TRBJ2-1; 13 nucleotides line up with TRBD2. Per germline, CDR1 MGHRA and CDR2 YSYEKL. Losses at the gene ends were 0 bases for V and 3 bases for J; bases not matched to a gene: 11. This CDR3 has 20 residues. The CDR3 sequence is CASSQDLKLAGGLDYNEQFF. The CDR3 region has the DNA TGCGCCAGCAGCCAAGATCTGAAACTAGCGGGAGGGCTGGACTACAATGAGCAGTTCTTC.

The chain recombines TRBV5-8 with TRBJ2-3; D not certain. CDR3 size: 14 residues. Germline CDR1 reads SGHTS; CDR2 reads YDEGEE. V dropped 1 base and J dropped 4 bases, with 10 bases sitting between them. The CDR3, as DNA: TGTGCCAGCAGCTTGAGGCAGGCCTCAGATACGCAGTATTTT. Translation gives CASSLRQASDTQYF.

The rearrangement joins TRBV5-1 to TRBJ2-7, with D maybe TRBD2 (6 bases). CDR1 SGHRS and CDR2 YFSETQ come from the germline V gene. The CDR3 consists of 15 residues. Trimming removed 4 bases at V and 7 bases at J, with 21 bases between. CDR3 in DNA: TGCGCCAGCAGCGAGGGGACTGACGGCTTGAGGGAGCAGTACTTC. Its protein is CASSEGTDGLREQYF.

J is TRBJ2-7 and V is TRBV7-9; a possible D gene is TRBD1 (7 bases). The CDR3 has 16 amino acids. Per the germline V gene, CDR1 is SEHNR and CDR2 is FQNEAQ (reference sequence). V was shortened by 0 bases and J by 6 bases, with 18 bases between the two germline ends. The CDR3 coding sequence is TGTGCCAGCAGCTTAGCGCGGGCAGGGGGGTACGGCGAGCAGTACTTC. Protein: CASSLARAGGYGEQYF. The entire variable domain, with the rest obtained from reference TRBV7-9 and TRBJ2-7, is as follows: DTGVSQNPRHKITKRGQNVTFRCDPISEHNRLYWYRQTLGQGPEFLTYFQNEAQLEKSRLLSDRFSAERPKGSFSTLEIQRTEQGDSAMYLCASSLARAGGYGEQYFGPGTRLTVT.

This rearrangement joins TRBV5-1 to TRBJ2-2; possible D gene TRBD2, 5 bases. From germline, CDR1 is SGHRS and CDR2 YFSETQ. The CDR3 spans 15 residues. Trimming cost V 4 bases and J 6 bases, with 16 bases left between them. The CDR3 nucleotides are TGCGCCAGCAGCCCGTGGCAAGGCGGGTCCGGGGAGCTGTTTTTT. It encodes CASSPWQGGSGELFF.

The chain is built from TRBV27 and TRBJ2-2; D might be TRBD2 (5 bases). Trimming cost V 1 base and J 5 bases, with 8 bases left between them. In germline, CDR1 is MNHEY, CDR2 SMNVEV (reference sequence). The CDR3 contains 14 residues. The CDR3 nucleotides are TGTGCCAGCAGTTTATTTACGGGGACCGGGGAGCTGTTTTTT. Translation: CASSLFTGTGELFF.

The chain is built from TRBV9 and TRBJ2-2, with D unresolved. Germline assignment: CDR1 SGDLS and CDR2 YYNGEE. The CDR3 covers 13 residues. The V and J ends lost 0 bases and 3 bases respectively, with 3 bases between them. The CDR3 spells CASSVDYTGELFF. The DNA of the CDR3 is TGTGCCAGCAGCGTAGACTACACCGGGGAGCTGTTTTTT.

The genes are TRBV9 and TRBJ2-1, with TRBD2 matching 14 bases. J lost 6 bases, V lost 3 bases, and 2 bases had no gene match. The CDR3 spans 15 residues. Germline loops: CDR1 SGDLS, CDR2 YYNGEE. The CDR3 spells CASSAGTSGSNEQFF. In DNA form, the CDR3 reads TGTGCCAGCAGCGCCGGGACTAGCGGGAGCAATGAGCAGTTCTTC.

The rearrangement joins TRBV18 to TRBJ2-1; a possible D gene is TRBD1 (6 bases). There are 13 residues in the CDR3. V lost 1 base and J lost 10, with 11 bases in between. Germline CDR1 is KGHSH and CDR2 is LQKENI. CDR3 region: CASSPRDQGEQFF. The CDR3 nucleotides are TGTGCCAGCTCACCACGCGATCAGGGGGAGCAGTTCTTC.